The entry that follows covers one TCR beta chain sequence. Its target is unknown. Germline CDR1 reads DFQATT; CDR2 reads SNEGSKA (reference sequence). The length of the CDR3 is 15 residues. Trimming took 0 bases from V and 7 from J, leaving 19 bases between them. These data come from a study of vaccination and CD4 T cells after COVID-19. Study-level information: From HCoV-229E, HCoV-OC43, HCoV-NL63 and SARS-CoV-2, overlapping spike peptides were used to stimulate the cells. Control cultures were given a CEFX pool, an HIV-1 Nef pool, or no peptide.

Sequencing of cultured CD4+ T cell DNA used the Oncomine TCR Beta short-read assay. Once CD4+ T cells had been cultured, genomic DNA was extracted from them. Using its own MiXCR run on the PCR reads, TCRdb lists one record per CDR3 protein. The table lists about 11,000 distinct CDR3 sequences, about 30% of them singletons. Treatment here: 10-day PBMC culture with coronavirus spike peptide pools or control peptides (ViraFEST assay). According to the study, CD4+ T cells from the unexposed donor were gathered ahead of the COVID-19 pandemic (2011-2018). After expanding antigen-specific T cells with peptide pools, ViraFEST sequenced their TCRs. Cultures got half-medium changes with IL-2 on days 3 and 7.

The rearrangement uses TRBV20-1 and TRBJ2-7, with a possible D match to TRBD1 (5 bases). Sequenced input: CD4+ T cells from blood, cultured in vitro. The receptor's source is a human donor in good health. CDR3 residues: CSARDLRVLSREQYF. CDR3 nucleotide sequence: TGCAGTGCTAGAGATCTCAGGGTTCTTTCGAGGGAGCAGTACTTC.